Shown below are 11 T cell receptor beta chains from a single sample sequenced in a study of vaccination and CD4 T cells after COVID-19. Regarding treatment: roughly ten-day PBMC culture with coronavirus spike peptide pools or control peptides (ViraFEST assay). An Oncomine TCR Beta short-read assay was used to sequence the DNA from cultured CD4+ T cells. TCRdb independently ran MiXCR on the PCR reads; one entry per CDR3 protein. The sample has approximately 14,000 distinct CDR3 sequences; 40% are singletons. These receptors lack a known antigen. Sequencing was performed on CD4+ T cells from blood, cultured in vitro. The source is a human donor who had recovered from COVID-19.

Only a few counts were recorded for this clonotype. The CDR3 nucleotides read TGTGCCAGCAGGGGTCCGACCCAGGTTGAGACCCAGTACTTC. Its protein product is CASRGPTQVETQYF. This rearrangement joins TRBV2 to TRBJ2-5; unclear D gene. Germline V gene data show CDR1 as SNHLY and CDR2 as FYNNEI. The CDR3 is 14 amino acids. V was shortened by 6 bases and J by 5 bases, with 16 bases between the two germline ends.

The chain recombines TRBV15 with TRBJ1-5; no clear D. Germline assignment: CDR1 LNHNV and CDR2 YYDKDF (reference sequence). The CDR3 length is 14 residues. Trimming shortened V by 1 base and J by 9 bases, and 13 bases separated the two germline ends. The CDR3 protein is CATSRVGTARPQHF. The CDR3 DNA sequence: TGTGCCACCAGCAGAGTGGGTACAGCGCGGCCCCAGCATTTT.

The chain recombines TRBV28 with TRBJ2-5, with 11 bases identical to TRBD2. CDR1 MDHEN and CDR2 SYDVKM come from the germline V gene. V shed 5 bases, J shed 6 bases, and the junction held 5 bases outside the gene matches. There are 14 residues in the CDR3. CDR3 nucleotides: TGTGCCAGCAGTCTGACTAGCGGGGTCAAGACCCAGTACTTC. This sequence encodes CASSLTSGVKTQYF.

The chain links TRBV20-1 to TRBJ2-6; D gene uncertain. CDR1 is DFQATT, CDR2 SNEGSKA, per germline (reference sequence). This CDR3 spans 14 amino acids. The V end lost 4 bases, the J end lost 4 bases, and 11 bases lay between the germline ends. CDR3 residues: CSAKLATGANVLTF. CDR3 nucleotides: TGCAGTGCTAAATTGGCGACCGGGGCCAACGTCCTGACTTTC.

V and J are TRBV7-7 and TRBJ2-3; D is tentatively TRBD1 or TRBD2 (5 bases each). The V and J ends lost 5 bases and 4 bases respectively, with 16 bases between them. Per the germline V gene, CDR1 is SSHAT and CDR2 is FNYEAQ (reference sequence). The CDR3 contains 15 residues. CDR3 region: CASSPLLGAPDTQYF. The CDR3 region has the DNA TGTGCCAGCAGCCCGCTACTAGGGGCTCCAGATACGCAGTATTTT.

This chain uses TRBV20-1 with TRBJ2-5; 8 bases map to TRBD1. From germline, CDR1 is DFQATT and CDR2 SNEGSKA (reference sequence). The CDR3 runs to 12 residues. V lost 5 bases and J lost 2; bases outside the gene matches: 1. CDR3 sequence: CSAYRGQETQYF. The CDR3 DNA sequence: TGCAGTGCTTACAGGGGGCAAGAGACCCAGTACTTC.

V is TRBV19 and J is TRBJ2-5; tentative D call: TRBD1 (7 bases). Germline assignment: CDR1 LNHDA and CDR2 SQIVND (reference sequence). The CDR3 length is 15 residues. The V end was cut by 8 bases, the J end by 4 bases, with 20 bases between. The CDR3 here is CASGTYGQGGETQYF. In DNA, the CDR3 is TGTGCCAGTGGTACATACGGGCAGGGGGGAGAGACCCAGTACTTC.

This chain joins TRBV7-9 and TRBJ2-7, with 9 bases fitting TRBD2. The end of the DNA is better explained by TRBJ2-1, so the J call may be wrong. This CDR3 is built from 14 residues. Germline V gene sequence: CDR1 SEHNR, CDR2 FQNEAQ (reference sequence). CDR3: CASSFAGGFNEQFF. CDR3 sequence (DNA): TGTGCCAGCAGCTTTGCGGGAGGGTTTAATGAGCAGTTCTTC.

The CDR3 loop is CASSLASGRAGEQFF. Here the CDR3 DNA reads TGCGCCAGCAGTCTCGCTAGCGGGAGGGCCGGTGAGCAGTTCTTC. The rearrangement links TRBV10-1 to TRBJ2-1, with TRBD2 matching 12 bases. The V gene end was trimmed by 5 bases and the J gene end by 9 bases; junction bases not matched to a gene: 8. Germline V CDR1 and CDR2: WNHNN, SYGVQD (reference sequence). CDR3 size: 15 residues.

The CDR3 loop reads CASSPPDFREGTGELFF. The CDR3 DNA follows: TGTGCCAGCTCACCACCCGATTTCCGGGAAGGCACCGGGGAGCTGTTTTTT. The chain combines TRBV18 with TRBJ2-2; possible D gene TRBD2, 5 bases. Germline V CDR1 and CDR2: KGHSH, LQKENI. This CDR3 is built from 17 residues. Trimming removed 0 bases from V and 4 bases from J, with 15 bases in between.

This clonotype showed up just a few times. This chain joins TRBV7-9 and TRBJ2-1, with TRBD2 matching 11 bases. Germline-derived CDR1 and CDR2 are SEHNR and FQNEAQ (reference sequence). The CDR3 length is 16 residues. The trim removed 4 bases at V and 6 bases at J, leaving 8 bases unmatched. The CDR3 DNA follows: TGTGCCAGCAGCTCTCCGGGACTAGCGGAGCTCAATGAGCAGTTCTTC. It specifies CASSSPGLAELNEQFF.